Listed here are 31 T cell receptor beta chains from one sample, sequenced in a study of OX40 agonist ivuxolimab in advanced cancers. Here immunoSEQ multiplex PCR was the method, and the copy in TCRdb shows in-frame clones only, minus some. This repertoire shows more than 55,000 clones, roughly 85% found once; its top ten account for 8% to 10%. The specimen comprised CD4+ or CD8+ T cells sorted from blood, sampled in a trial of the OX40 agonist ivuxolimab. All receptors derive from an adult with an advanced solid tumor such as melanoma, head and neck, liver or kidney cancer.

V gene TRBV7-9 combines with J gene TRBJ1-1; a possible D gene is TRBD1 (5 bases). In germline, CDR1 is SEHNR, CDR2 FQNEAQ (reference sequence). V dropped 3 bases and J dropped 0 bases, with 8 bases sitting between them. The CDR3 totals 14 residues. CDR3 coding DNA: TGTGCCAGCAGCTTCGGGGGGGTGAACACTGAAGCTTTCTTT. Translating gives CASSFGGVNTEAFF.

The chain joins TRBV7-9 to TRBJ2-5; D tentatively reads TRBD1 or TRBD2 (5 bases each). The J call may be in error: the DNA end matches TRBJ2-7 better. The germline V gene encodes CDR1 SEHNR and CDR2 FQNEAQ (reference sequence). The CDR3 runs 14 residues. The CDR3 DNA sequence: TGTGCCAGCAGCTTCTCCAGGGTTGGAGGCGAGCAGTACTTC. It codes for CASSFSRVGGEQYF.

The V and J genes are TRBV29-1 and TRBJ2-2; 7 nucleotides agree with TRBD1. Unmatched junction bases numbered 9, after V lost 5 bases and J lost 0 bases. In germline, CDR1 is SQVTM, CDR2 ANQGSEA. The CDR3 is made up of 16 amino acids. The CDR3 region has the DNA TGCAGCGTTTCATTCCCGACAGGGACGAACACCGGGGAGCTGTTTTTT. Amino acids: CSVSFPTGTNTGELFF.

This chain joins TRBV19 and TRBJ2-1; possible D gene TRBD1, 6 bases. This CDR3 has 14 residues. Between the trimmed V and J ends, which lost 5 bases and 7 bases, there was a span of 15 bases. Germline V gives CDR1 LNHDA, CDR2 SQIVND (reference sequence). The CDR3 loop reads CASSLQGLWNEQFF. As DNA, the CDR3 is TGTGCCAGTAGTCTTCAGGGGTTATGGAATGAGCAGTTCTTC.

The V and J genes are TRBV9 and TRBJ2-6; D gene unclear. The V end was cut by 2 bases, the J end by 0 bases, with 6 bases between. Germline V gene lookup returns CDR1 SGDLS and CDR2 YYNGEE. CDR3 length equals 15 residues. The CDR3 DNA reads as TGTGCCAGCAGCGTTCGAGACTCTGGGGCCAACGTCCTGACTTTC. Translation gives CASSVRDSGANVLTF.

Remarks on this clone: Different DNA sequences within this sample yield the same CDR3. V gene TRBV7-2 combines with J gene TRBJ2-5; TRBD2 agrees at 9 bases. CDR3 length: 14 residues. Germline CDR1 is SGHTA and CDR2 is FQGNSA. After removal of 3 bases from V and 5 bases from J, the junction contained 4 bases not matched to a gene. CDR3 protein: CASSFQRGVETQYF. The DNA of the CDR3 is TGTGCCAGCAGCTTCCAGCGGGGGGTGGAGACCCAGTACTTC.

The chain recombines TRBV6-6 with TRBJ2-1, with a tentative D call TRBD1 (6 bases). Germline assignment: CDR1 MNHNY and CDR2 SVGAGI (reference sequence). This CDR3 spans 13 amino acids. Trimming took 7 bases from V and 8 from J, leaving 15 bases between them. The CDR3: CASTGAEWYEQFF. The CDR3 nucleotides are TGTGCCAGCACAGGGGCCGAGTGGTATGAGCAGTTCTTC.

This chain joins TRBV7-3 and TRBJ2-7; 9 bases fit TRBD1. The V gene end was trimmed by 2 bases and the J gene end by 3 bases; junction bases not matched to a gene: 2. The germline gives CDR1 SGHTA, CDR2 FQGTGA. CDR3 length: 14 amino acids. The CDR3 sequence is CASSLGDRVYEQYF. The DNA of the CDR3 is TGTGCCAGCAGCTTAGGGGACAGGGTCTACGAGCAGTACTTC.

The genes are TRBV7-9 and TRBJ2-2, with a possible D match to TRBD1 (5 bases). The CDR3 sequence is 14 residues long. The V end was cut by 6 bases, the J end by 7 bases, with 15 bases between. Germline CDR1 is SEHNR and CDR2 is FQNEAQ (reference sequence). CDR3 region: CASSRDRINGELFF. DNA of the CDR3: TGTGCCAGCAGTCGCGACAGAATAAACGGGGAGCTGTTTTTT.

J is TRBJ1-1 and V is TRBV2; no clear D. CDR1 is SNHLY, CDR2 FYNNEI, per germline. V lost 6 bases, J lost 5 bases, and 22 bases lay in between. This CDR3 has 16 residues. The CDR3 here is CASRAALVGRGTEAFF. The CDR3 DNA is TGTGCCAGCAGAGCCGCCCTAGTGGGTCGAGGGACTGAAGCTTTCTTT.

This chain links TRBV6-1 with TRBJ2-7, with 7 bases lining up with TRBD2. The CDR3 is 11 residues long. V was clipped by 6 bases and J by 4 bases; unmatched bases: 0. From germline, CDR1 is MNHNS and CDR2 SASEGT. The DNA of the CDR3 is TGTGCCAGCAGGGGGGGGTACGAGCAGTACTTC. Its translation is CASRGGYEQYF.

The gene calls are TRBV18 and TRBJ1-2, with 7 bases lining up with TRBD1. Germline V CDR1 and CDR2: KGHSH, LQKENI. The CDR3 runs to 15 residues. Trimming removed 2 bases from V and 3 bases from J; junction bases left unmatched: 6. CDR3 nucleotide sequence: TGTGCCAGCTCACCAACGACAGGGATTGACTATGGCTACACCTTC. The encoded protein is CASSPTTGIDYGYTF.

This clone is a singleton in its sample. The chain recombines TRBV5-1 with TRBJ2-7; D gene ambiguous. Germline assignment: CDR1 SGHRS and CDR2 YFSETQ. The V gene lost 7 bases and the J gene lost 3 bases, with 17 bases spanning the gap. The CDR3 runs 14 residues. The CDR3 region is CASGSQMGSYEQYF. For the CDR3, the DNA is TGCGCCAGCGGGTCTCAAATGGGAAGCTACGAGCAGTACTTC.

This clone was seen once. The V gene is TRBV11-1, the J gene TRBJ1-1, with D unclear. Looked up from germline, CDR1 is SGHAT and CDR2 is FQDESV (reference sequence). The CDR3 extends over 15 amino acids. V was shortened by 1 base and J by 0 bases, with 9 bases between the two germline ends. CDR3 protein: CASSLEYRMNTEAFF. The CDR3 bases are TGTGCCAGCAGCTTAGAGTACCGAATGAACACTGAAGCTTTCTTT.

The chain has TRBV2 and TRBJ2-3, with D unclear. The germline V gene has CDR1 SNHLY and CDR2 FYNNEI. The CDR3 is made up of 15 amino acids. V lost 6 bases, J lost 0 bases, and 13 bases lay in between. The CDR3 spells CASRDPRASTDTQYF. CDR3 coding DNA: TGTGCCAGCAGGGACCCAAGAGCTAGCACAGATACGCAGTATTTT.

The sample holds one count of this clone. This chain uses TRBV7-2 with TRBJ1-3, with D hard to call. Between the trimmed V and J ends, which lost 0 bases and 4 bases, there was a span of 7 bases. The CDR3 sequence is 14 residues long. Germline CDR1 is SGHTA and CDR2 is FQGNSA. In DNA form, the CDR3 reads TGTGCCAGCAGCTTAGCCCGGCAGGGAAACACCATATATTTT. Translation gives CASSLARQGNTIYF.

V and J are TRBV11-3 and TRBJ2-7; D perhaps matches TRBD1 (6 bases). Germline CDR1 SGHNT, CDR2 YENEEA. The length of the CDR3 is 15 residues. V was pared by 5 bases and J by 3 bases, with 17 bases between. The CDR3 loop is CASSPGPDSSYEQYF. Written as DNA, the CDR3 is TGTGCCAGCAGCCCGGGCCCGGACAGTAGCTACGAGCAGTACTTC.

This chain links TRBV11-2 with TRBJ2-2; D possibly corresponds to TRBD1 (6 bases). Germline CDR1 is SGHAT and CDR2 is FQNNGV. Trimming pared 5 bases from V and 2 bases from J, leaving 9 bases between. The CDR3 spans 14 residues. CDR3 residues: CASSPDSNTGELFF. The CDR3 nucleotides read TGTGCCAGCAGCCCGGACAGTAACACCGGGGAGCTGTTTTTT.

This clone has only one observation. The chain uses TRBV5-1 and TRBJ1-1, with D possibly TRBD1 on 5 matching bases. Germline CDR1 reads SGHRS; CDR2 reads YFSETQ. V lost 0 bases and J 3 bases, leaving 12 bases between the germline ends. The CDR3 totals 15 residues. The CDR3 protein is CASSLGVSGYTEAFF. DNA for the CDR3: TGCGCCAGCAGCTTGGGGGTTTCAGGGTACACTGAAGCTTTCTTT.

The genes are TRBV7-9 and TRBJ2-7; 12 nucleotides match TRBD2. The CDR3 runs to 13 residues. Per the germline V gene, CDR1 is SEHNR and CDR2 is FQNEAQ (reference sequence). Trimming cost V 10 bases and J 7 bases; bases outside gene matches: 8. CDR3 DNA sequence: TGTGCCACCGGACTAGCGGGGACATGGGAGCAGTACTTC. Translation gives CATGLAGTWEQYF.

The chain joins TRBV6-1 to TRBJ1-1; TRBD1 matches 7 bases. With V trimmed by 4 bases and J by 1 base, 3 bases remained unmatched. Germline loops: CDR1 MNHNS, CDR2 SASEGT. This CDR3 spans 14 amino acids. CDR3 amino acids: CASSAGTANTEAFF. In DNA form, the CDR3 reads TGTGCCAGCAGTGCCGGGACAGCGAACACTGAAGCTTTCTTT.

V usage is TRBV5-1 and J usage is TRBJ2-7; 11 bases fit TRBD1. V shed 6 bases and J 6 bases; nucleotides not matched to a gene: 8. From germline, CDR1 is SGHRS and CDR2 YFSETQ. The CDR3 contains 14 residues. CDR3 coding DNA: TGCGCCAGCAATCACGGGACAGGGGGGCGCGAGCAGTACTTC. Protein: CASNHGTGGREQYF.

V is TRBV19 and J is TRBJ1-6, with 9 bases matching TRBD1. Germline CDR1 and CDR2: LNHDA and SQIVND (reference sequence). V lost 5 bases to trimming and J lost 3 bases; unmatched junction nucleotides: 11. The CDR3 totals 18 residues. The DNA for the CDR3 is TGTGCCAGTAGTCCCGGGACAGGGAGATCCATCTATAATTCACCCCTCCACTTT. It specifies CASSPGTGRSIYNSPLHF.

The chain carries TRBV7-3 and TRBJ2-5, with D unclear. The V end lost 2 bases, the J end lost 1 base, and 5 bases lay between the germline ends. Germline CDR1 SGHTA, CDR2 FQGTGA. CDR3 length: 13 residues. CDR3 coding DNA: TGTGCCAGCAGCTTAGATCCCCAAGAGACCCAGTACTTC. Translating gives CASSLDPQETQYF.

The rearrangement links TRBV11-2 to TRBJ2-3; TRBD2 matches 7 bases. Germline V lookup: CDR1 SGHAT, CDR2 FQNNGV. V shed 3 bases and J 9 bases; nucleotides not matched to a gene: 3. The CDR3 is 12 residues long. CDR3 coding DNA: TGTGCCAGCAGCTTCGTGGGGGGGACGCAGTATTTT. Residues: CASSFVGGTQYF. The full variable domain, in which reference TRBV11-2 and TRBJ2-3 provide the parts outside the CDR3, is EAGVAQSPRYKIIEKRQSVAFWCNPISGHATLYWYQQILGQGPKLLIQFQNNGVVDDSQLPKDRFSAERLKGVDSTLKIQPAKLEDSAVYLCASSFVGGTQYFGPGTRLTVL.

V and J are TRBV2 and TRBJ1-1; D gene uncertain. V dropped 10 bases and J dropped 10 bases, with 22 bases sitting between them. CDR1 and CDR2 (germline): SNHLY, FYNNEI. The CDR3 has 13 amino acids. The CDR3 loop is CATSSFEGLIAFF. CDR3 DNA: TGTGCCACCTCTTCATTTGAGGGCCTAATAGCTTTCTTT.

The table lists this clone with a few counts. The J gene is TRBJ1-4, the V gene TRBV28, with no clear D. V lost 7 bases to trimming and J lost 4 bases, with 4 bases between them. CDR1 and CDR2 (germline): MDHEN, SYDVKM. The CDR3 spans 11 residues. The CDR3: CASINNEKLFF. For the CDR3, the DNA is TGTGCCAGCATTAATAATGAAAAACTGTTTTTT.

In its sample, this clone was seen once. The rearrangement joins TRBV29-1 to TRBJ2-5; no clear D gene. Trimming took 4 bases from V and 4 from J, leaving 7 bases between them. This CDR3 contains 11 residues. Germline CDR1 reads SQVTM; CDR2 reads ANQGSEA. CDR3 protein: CSVGRRETQYF. DNA for the CDR3: TGCAGCGTTGGCAGACGAGAGACCCAGTACTTC.

J is TRBJ2-2 and V is TRBV11-2; D uncertain. The CDR3 sequence is 13 residues long. V lost 1 base and J 7 bases, leaving 7 bases between the germline ends. CDR1 and CDR2 (germline): SGHAT, FQNNGV. CDR3 in amino acids: CASSLVRIGELFF. The CDR3 coding sequence is TGTGCCAGCAGCTTAGTCAGAATCGGGGAGCTGTTTTTT.

This clone has only a few counts. The V gene is TRBV29-1, the J gene TRBJ1-5; no clear D. Germline V gene sequence: CDR1 SQVTM, CDR2 ANQGSEA. The CDR3 loop spans 10 amino acids. V was pared by 4 bases and J by 9 bases, with 7 bases between. CDR3: CSVGERPQHF. In nucleotides, the CDR3 is TGCAGCGTTGGTGAGAGGCCCCAGCATTTT.

This chain links TRBV14 with TRBJ1-2; no firm D call. The V gene lost 6 bases and the J gene lost 2 bases, with 19 bases spanning the gap. The CDR3 consists of 16 residues. Germline V lookup: CDR1 SGHDN, CDR2 FVKESK. The CDR3 reads CASRDPGSSENYGYTF. CDR3 DNA sequence: TGTGCCAGCAGGGACCCTGGATCTTCAGAGAACTATGGCTACACCTTC.